This T cell receptor (beta chain) was identified in a study of tumor-infiltrating lymphocytes in primary liver carcinoma. Constant-region priming of 500 ng total RNA yielded TCR beta cDNA. Three-round nested multiplex PCR performed with slightly modified ARM-PCR produced the TCR beta libraries. Primers for the first two PCR rounds were TRBV1-TRBV30 forward primers and a C-beta reverse primer (roughly 10 cycles per round). In TCRdb, the multiplex PCR reads were re-called with MiXCR into one record per CDR3 protein. The repertoire holds approximately 330,000 distinct CDR3 sequences, approximately 65% seen once, with under 8.5% in the top ten. This CDR3 has 15 amino acids. J lost 6 bases, V lost 1 base, and 9 bases had no gene match. In germline, CDR1 is SGHDN, CDR2 FVKESK. Unsorted whole blood served as the source of blood RNA, and germline DNA was extracted as well. This clonotype appeared a few times.

What was sequenced was peripheral blood. The receptor was isolated from a man aged 35 to 55 with primary liver carcinoma and hepatitis B virus infection. The rearrangement links TRBV14 to TRBJ2-7, with TRBD2 matching over 7 bases. In DNA, the CDR3 is TGTGCCAGCAGCCAAGTAGAAAGGGGAGGGCGCGAGCAGTACTTC. As protein: CASSQVERGGREQYF.